This TCR beta chain was profiled in a study of graft-versus-host responses after intestinal transplantation. Looked up from germline, CDR1 is MDHEN and CDR2 is SYDVKM. This CDR3 has 16 residues. The junction had 4 bases not matched to a gene; V was cut back by 4 bases and J by 0 bases. Sequencing was performed with immunoSEQ multiplex PCR; in TCRdb, only in-frame clones are kept and a portion is missing. The sample lists over 7,500 clones, almost 70% occurring once. Lamina propria and intraepithelial lymphocytes were released by processing graft tissue. In the case of this clone: Its antigen is still unknown.

Notes on the study in general: Allografts from individuals with graft-donor T cell macrochimerism displayed high graft-versus-host to host-versus-graft clonal ratios.

The origin of this receptor is a human patient who received an intestinal transplant, so some T cells may come from the graft donor. The chain is built from TRBV28 and TRBJ2-7, with 12 bases aligning to TRBD2. Sequencing was performed on ileum tissue, taken around 460 days after transplant. The CDR3 DNA follows: TGTGCCAGCAGTTCACTAGCGGGGGGCTCCTCCTACGAGCAGTACGTC. Protein: CASSSLAGGSSYEQYV.